This T cell receptor beta chain is from a study of early T cells in non-severe SARS-CoV-2 infection. Study in general: The input, bulk RNA from unsorted whole blood, was sequenced, and chains were unpaired. The study, taken as a whole, reports: A preference for anti-spike CD8 responses marked VDJdb matching, which missed private and CD4 specificities.

This clonotype was seen ten or more times. The target antigen is unknown. Unique molecular identifier tags were affixed to discrete cDNA molecules. TCRdb fed the 5' RACE reads into MiXCR, producing one record per CDR3 protein. The top ten hold around 7.9% of the sample, which has some 45,000 distinct CDR3 sequences, almost 7.5% seen once. The receptor was isolated from an adult who was a healthcare worker with PCR-confirmed SARS-CoV-2 infection or an uninfected control (not recorded which). The sequenced sample was whole blood.

This CDR3 reads CASSQVGSSYNEQFF. CDR3 nucleotide sequence: TGTGCCAGCAGCCAAGTCGGGAGCTCCTACAATGAGCAGTTCTTC. The chain recombines TRBV4-2 with TRBJ2-1, with a weak D call TRBD2 (6 bases). Germline values: CDR1 LGHNA, CDR2 YNFKEQ. The CDR3 is 15 residues long. V was shortened by 1 base and J by 0 bases, with 7 bases between the two germline ends.